This entry concerns a single T cell receptor (beta chain). The antigen this receptor binds is unknown. Base qualities are not provided; no much larger clone lies one nucleotide away. The library was prepared using the immunoSEQ multiplex PCR assay. The immuneACCESS repertoire file appears here via TCRdb, limited to in-frame rearrangements. These files lack a portion of the clones; in checked studies, under half of the deficit traces to unresolved V genes, and the cause of the others is not known. The sample profile shows 70,000 to 95,000 clones; about 85% of them were found once. The top ten hold just over 14% of the sample. These data belong to a study of radiotherapy plus CTLA-4 blockade in lung cancer (dated by TCRdb to 2017 to 2018). In the study overall: Objective responses were observed in 15% to 20% of enrolled patients, and disease control was achieved in 31%. Findings and caveats that apply to the study as a whole: Early dynamic changes in blood T cell clones, together with increased serum interferon-beta after radiation, were reported as the strongest predictors of response. After treatment with radiotherapy and ipilimumab, TCR clones that originated in tumors expanded in peripheral blood.

Focal radiation therapy combined with CTLA-4 blockade (ipilimumab) was tested in patients with chemo-refractory metastatic non-small-cell lung cancer. Sequencing used peripheral blood, obtained from a patient treated with radiotherapy plus ipilimumab. This TCR was recovered from a human donor with non-small cell lung cancer that progressed on radiotherapy plus ipilimumab.

The DNA reads as follows: TGCGCCAGCAGTCAATCGCAGGGCTCGGCTCAGCCCCAGCATTTT. It translates to CASSQSQGSAQPQHF. The rearranged chain carries TRBV23-1 and TRBJ1-5; the D region possibly corresponds to TRBD1 (5 bases align). TRBV23-1 is sorted into the ORF group, with uncertain function. Trimming costs V 0 bases and J 6 bases, and their ends lie 12 bases apart. Reading from cysteine to phenylalanine, the CDR3 counts 15 amino acids. The retained sequence is limited to the CDR3, 45 bases, with the frame set at the first base.